The entry below describes one T cell receptor (beta chain). Its antigen is undetermined. TCRdb redid the calling of the 5' RACE reads with MiXCR, one entry per CDR3 protein. The table lists roughly 550,000 distinct CDR3 sequences, roughly 22% of them singletons, with 9.5% to 15% in the top ten. This sample was taken from a study of T-cell memory formation after mild COVID-19. Study-wide context: Largely, TCR clusters stayed within a single donor.

The ends were cut back, 3 bases at V and 6 bases at J, with 10 bases in the middle. The CDR3 covers 13 residues. Germline values: CDR1 SGHNT, CDR2 YYREEE (reference sequence). Overall study results and limits: The study detected some responding clones in pre-infection memory, suggesting cross-reactive memory joined.

Sequencing was done on a sample of PBMCs or a T cell subset sorted from them (not recorded which). This sequence originates from an adult woman who had mild COVID-19 (a few samples of this study predate the infection). Cell type and time point are not known. This rearrangement joins TRBV5-4 to TRBJ2-1; possibly TRBD2 for D (6 bases). CDR3 sequence reads: CASSSRGRNEQFF. The CDR3 nucleotides read TGTGCCAGCAGCTCGCGGGGCCGCAATGAGCAGTTCTTC.